This TCR beta chain was observed in a study of T cell changes during pregnancy in multiple sclerosis. V shed 6 bases and J 0 bases; nucleotides not matched to a gene: 6. CDR3 length equals 15 residues. Germline V gene lookup returns CDR1 ENHRY and CDR2 SYGVKD. TCRdb's table, derived via immunoSEQ multiplex PCR, lists solely in-frame clones and lacks some. The table has under 45,000 clones, almost 95% seen once. The chain links TRBV10-3 to TRBJ1-1, with 8 positions matching TRBD1. The sample in question was CD4+ T cells from peripheral blood mononuclear cells, obtained in the third trimester of pregnancy. The receptor's source is a female donor in good health, enrolled as a control in a pregnancy study. The CDR3 region is CAISRTGPMNTEAFF. CDR3 in DNA: TGTGCCATCAGCCGGACAGGGCCTATGAACACTGAAGCTTTCTTT.